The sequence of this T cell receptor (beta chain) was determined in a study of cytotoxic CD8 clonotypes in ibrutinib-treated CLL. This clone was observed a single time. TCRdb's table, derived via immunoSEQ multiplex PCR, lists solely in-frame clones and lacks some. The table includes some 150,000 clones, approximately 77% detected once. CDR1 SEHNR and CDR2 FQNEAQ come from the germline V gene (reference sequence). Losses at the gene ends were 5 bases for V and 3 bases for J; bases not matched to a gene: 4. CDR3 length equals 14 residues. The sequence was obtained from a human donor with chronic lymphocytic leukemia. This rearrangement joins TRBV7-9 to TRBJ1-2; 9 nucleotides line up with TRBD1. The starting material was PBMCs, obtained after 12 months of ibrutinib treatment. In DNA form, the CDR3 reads TGTGCCAGCAGCCCGGGACAGGGTCACTATGGCTACACCTTC. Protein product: CASSPGQGHYGYTF. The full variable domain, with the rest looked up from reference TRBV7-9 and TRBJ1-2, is DTGVSQNPRHKITKRGQNVTFRCDPISEHNRLYWYRQTLGQGPEFLTYFQNEAQLEKSRLLSDRFSAERPKGSFSTLEIQRTEQGDSAMYLCASSPGQGHYGYTFGSGTRLTVV.